These T cell receptor beta chains were read from a single sample in a study of cytomegalovirus exposure and HLA in healthy donors. Assay: immunoSEQ multiplex PCR; the TCRdb copy retains only in-frame clones and omits some. In the table there are 150,000 to 200,000 clones, around 77% of which are singletons. Sequencing was carried out using PBMCs. The origin of the receptors is a woman aged 25-40 years in good health and CMV-seronegative. Each CDR3 is given with its conserved first and last residue. Each record gives: D gene, J gene, V gene, clone size, CDR3 DNA, CDR3 protein. D genes are given only for firm matches. Size values are once, few and many counts, or a class for expanded clones, and some rows have none.

D gene: TRBD1; J gene: TRBJ2-5; V gene: TRBV30; clone size: NA; CDR3 DNA: TGTGCCTGGAGTGTACGCAGGGGGCAAGAGACCCAGTACTTC; CDR3 protein: CAWSVRRGQETQYF
D gene: TRBD1; J gene: TRBJ2-5; V gene: TRBV10-3; clone size: NA; CDR3 DNA: TGTGCCATCAGTGCTCCGACAGGGGGCCAAGAGACCCAGTACTTC; CDR3 protein: CAISAPTGGQETQYF
D gene: NA; J gene: TRBJ1-5; V gene: TRBV30; clone size: NA; CDR3 DNA: TGTGCCTGGTCCATAACACACAATCAGCCCCAGCATTTT; CDR3 protein: CAWSITHNQPQHF
D gene: TRBD1; J gene: TRBJ2-3; V gene: TRBV7-4; clone size: NA; CDR3 DNA: TGTGCCAGCAGCTTACATAGACAGGGTGGCACAGATACGCAGTATTTT; CDR3 protein: CASSLHRQGGTDTQYF
D gene: TRBD1; J gene: TRBJ1-2; V gene: TRBV7-8; clone size: NA; CDR3 DNA: TGTGCCAGCAGATTAGGGACAGCCGGTTATGGCTACACCTTC; CDR3 protein: CASRLGTAGYGYTF
D gene: NA; J gene: TRBJ2-3; V gene: TRBV10-3; clone size: NA; CDR3 DNA: TGTGCCATCAGTGTGGGACTGAACACAGATACGCAGTATTTT; CDR3 protein: CAISVGLNTDTQYF
D gene: TRBD1; J gene: TRBJ2-3; V gene: TRBV5-1; clone size: few; CDR3 DNA: TGCGCCAGCAGCTACGGACAGGGGGCCCAGTCTAGCACAGATACGCAGTATTTT; CDR3 protein: CASSYGQGAQSSTDTQYF
D gene: TRBD1; J gene: TRBJ2-3; V gene: TRBV27; clone size: NA; CDR3 DNA: TGTGCCAGCAGATCGAGGGACAGGCACACAGATACGCAGTATTTT; CDR3 protein: CASRSRDRHTDTQYF
D gene: NA; J gene: TRBJ1-2; V gene: TRBV6-4; clone size: NA; CDR3 DNA: TGTGCCAGCAGACCTTCGACAGGATCGACCGGCTACACCTTC; CDR3 protein: CASRPSTGSTGYTF
D gene: NA; J gene: TRBJ1-2; V gene: TRBV18; clone size: once; CDR3 DNA: TGTGCCAGCTCACCAGATCAAAGAGGCGGCGCTAACTATGGCTACACCTTC; CDR3 protein: CASSPDQRGGANYGYTF
D gene: NA; J gene: TRBJ1-3; V gene: TRBV6-1; clone size: NA; CDR3 DNA: TGTGCCAGCAGTGTGAGCGGCCTCTCTGGAAACACCATATATTTT; CDR3 protein: CASSVSGLSGNTIYF
D gene: NA; J gene: TRBJ1-6; V gene: TRBV27; clone size: NA; CDR3 DNA: TGTGCCAGCAGTTTATCAGGGGGTAATTCACCCCTCCACTTT; CDR3 protein: CASSLSGGNSPLHF
D gene: NA; J gene: TRBJ1-6; V gene: TRBV9; clone size: NA; CDR3 DNA: TGTGCCAGCAGCGTCGATCGGGGTGATTCACCCCTCCACTTT; CDR3 protein: CASSVDRGDSPLHF
D gene: NA; J gene: TRBJ2-7; V gene: TRBV28; clone size: NA; CDR3 DNA: TGTGCCAGCAGCAGGGGAATCAACGAGCAGTACTTC; CDR3 protein: CASSRGINEQYF
D gene: TRBD1; J gene: TRBJ1-5; V gene: TRBV28; clone size: few; CDR3 DNA: TGTGCCAGCAGTTTCCCTACAGGGGGCCCTCAGCCCCAGCATTTT; CDR3 protein: CASSFPTGGPQPQHF
D gene: NA; J gene: TRBJ1-2; V gene: TRBV5-1; clone size: few; CDR3 DNA: TGCGCCAGCAGCCCGCGGACAACCAACTATGGCTACACCTTC; CDR3 protein: CASSPRTTNYGYTF
D gene: TRBD2; J gene: TRBJ2-1; V gene: TRBV5-1; clone size: few; CDR3 DNA: TGCGCCAGCAGCTTGTCTAGCGGGGGGGTTTACAATGAGCAGTTCTTC; CDR3 protein: CASSLSSGGVYNEQFF
D gene: NA; J gene: TRBJ1-1; V gene: TRBV29-1; clone size: NA; CDR3 DNA: TGCAGCGTTGTAACAGGGTTGACTGAAGCTTTCTTT; CDR3 protein: CSVVTGLTEAFF
D gene: NA; J gene: TRBJ1-1; V gene: TRBV18; clone size: NA; CDR3 DNA: TGTGCCAGCTCACCGACGGAAAATCGGGGCACTGAAGCTTTCTTT; CDR3 protein: CASSPTENRGTEAFF
D gene: NA; J gene: TRBJ2-2; V gene: TRBV5-1; clone size: NA; CDR3 DNA: TGCGCCAGCAGCCCCGGACTCGCTCATTTCACCGGGGAGCTGTTTTTT; CDR3 protein: CASSPGLAHFTGELFF
D gene: NA; J gene: TRBJ1-2; V gene: TRBV6-5; clone size: NA; CDR3 DNA: TGTGCCAGCAGTGAAGAAGCAGGGGTAGGCTACACCTTC; CDR3 protein: CASSEEAGVGYTF
D gene: NA; J gene: TRBJ2-5; V gene: TRBV7-9; clone size: NA; CDR3 DNA: TGTGCCAGCAGCCGAAGAGGGCCCCAAGAGACCCAGTACTTC; CDR3 protein: CASSRRGPQETQYF
D gene: NA; J gene: TRBJ2-5; V gene: TRBV2; clone size: NA; CDR3 DNA: TGTGCCAGTACAGGGGAGGTCCGAGAGACCCAGTACTTC; CDR3 protein: CASTGEVRETQYF
D gene: NA; J gene: TRBJ1-5; V gene: TRBV9; clone size: NA; CDR3 DNA: TGTGCCAGCAGCGCCACAGGGTTAAATCAGCCCCAGCATTTT; CDR3 protein: CASSATGLNQPQHF
D gene: TRBD1; J gene: TRBJ2-7; V gene: TRBV6-6; clone size: NA; CDR3 DNA: TGTGCCAGCAGTTTCGGGACAGGAGCCTACGAGCAGTACTTC; CDR3 protein: CASSFGTGAYEQYF
D gene: NA; J gene: TRBJ1-3; V gene: TRBV29-1; clone size: NA; CDR3 DNA: TGCAGCGTGAGAGACACACTTTCTGGAAACACCATATATTTT; CDR3 protein: CSVRDTLSGNTIYF
D gene: TRBD1; J gene: TRBJ2-1; V gene: TRBV7-9; clone size: NA; CDR3 DNA: TGTGCCAGCAGCGCCTCCGGGACAGGGGTCTACAATGAGCAGTTCTTC; CDR3 protein: CASSASGTGVYNEQFF
D gene: NA; J gene: TRBJ2-7; V gene: TRBV10-3; clone size: NA; CDR3 DNA: TGTGCCATCGCTGACAGCGCTTACGAGCAGTACTTC; CDR3 protein: CAIADSAYEQYF
D gene: TRBD1; J gene: TRBJ1-2; V gene: TRBV5-1; clone size: NA; CDR3 DNA: TGCGCCAGCAGCCCGGGGAGCAGGGGGCGATCTAACTATGGCTACACCTTC; CDR3 protein: CASSPGSRGRSNYGYTF
D gene: NA; J gene: TRBJ2-5; V gene: TRBV5-1; clone size: NA; CDR3 DNA: TGCGCCAGCAGCTTGCAGGGGGAGACCCAGTACTTC; CDR3 protein: CASSLQGETQYF
D gene: NA; J gene: TRBJ1-2; V gene: TRBV29-1; clone size: NA; CDR3 DNA: TGCAGCGTTGAGGCACCCCAAGGACGGACAAATGGCTACACCTTC; CDR3 protein: CSVEAPQGRTNGYTF
D gene: TRBD1; J gene: TRBJ2-7; V gene: TRBV5-1; clone size: NA; CDR3 DNA: TGCGCCAGCAGCTTGGTGGGACAGGGGGCCTACGAGCAGTACTTC; CDR3 protein: CASSLVGQGAYEQYF
D gene: NA; J gene: TRBJ1-6; V gene: TRBV19; clone size: few; CDR3 DNA: TGTGCCAGTAGTAACCGGGGGTCCGGTAATTCACCCCTCCACTTT; CDR3 protein: CASSNRGSGNSPLHF
D gene: TRBD1; J gene: TRBJ1-5; V gene: TRBV2; clone size: NA; CDR3 DNA: TGTGCCAGCAGCCGGGGGGGGACAGGCAATCAGCCCCAGCATTTT; CDR3 protein: CASSRGGTGNQPQHF
D gene: TRBD2; J gene: TRBJ2-1; V gene: TRBV18; clone size: NA; CDR3 DNA: TGTGCCAGCTCACTCCTGTCCTACGGGGGGGCGCATGAGCAGTTCTTC; CDR3 protein: CASSLLSYGGAHEQFF
D gene: TRBD2; J gene: TRBJ2-3; V gene: TRBV10-3; clone size: NA; CDR3 DNA: TGTGCCATCAGCGACTTAGCGGGGCCTAGCACAGATACGCAGTATTTT; CDR3 protein: CAISDLAGPSTDTQYF
D gene: TRBD1; J gene: TRBJ2-1; V gene: TRBV7-8; clone size: NA; CDR3 DNA: TGTGCCAGCAGCTTAAGAGGGACAGAAATGAACAATGAGCAGTTCTTC; CDR3 protein: CASSLRGTEMNNEQFF
D gene: NA; J gene: TRBJ1-1; V gene: TRBV12-5; clone size: NA; CDR3 DNA: TGTGCTAGTGGTCCTTCCCGTGGGGGGGCGGGGGGAGCTTTCTTT; CDR3 protein: CASGPSRGGAGGAFF
D gene: TRBD1; J gene: TRBJ2-3; V gene: TRBV19; clone size: few; CDR3 DNA: TGTGCCAGTAGACCCCGACAGGGGGGAGATACGCAGTATTTT; CDR3 protein: CASRPRQGGDTQYF
D gene: TRBD1; J gene: TRBJ1-2; V gene: TRBV11-1; clone size: NA; CDR3 DNA: TGTGCCAGCAGCCAAGCCGGGACAGGCTATGGCTACACCTTC; CDR3 protein: CASSQAGTGYGYTF
D gene: NA; J gene: TRBJ1-1; V gene: TRBV5-1; clone size: NA; CDR3 DNA: TGCGCCAGCAGCCCCCCAGGGCCCAACACTGAAGCTTTCTTT; CDR3 protein: CASSPPGPNTEAFF
D gene: NA; J gene: TRBJ2-2; V gene: TRBV11-2; clone size: NA; CDR3 DNA: TGTGCCAGCAAATATCTCGACACCGGGGAGCTGTTTTTT; CDR3 protein: CASKYLDTGELFF
D gene: TRBD1; J gene: TRBJ2-7; V gene: TRBV6-5; clone size: few; CDR3 DNA: TGTGCCAGCAGACGGGACAGGGACATTTACGAGCAGTACTTC; CDR3 protein: CASRRDRDIYEQYF
D gene: TRBD1; J gene: TRBJ1-6; V gene: TRBV5-1; clone size: NA; CDR3 DNA: TGCGCCAGCAGCTTGTCCGGGACAGGGGCCAGGGATTCACCCCTCCACTTT; CDR3 protein: CASSLSGTGARDSPLHF